These 19 T cell receptor beta chains were sequenced from one sample in a study of post-analysis software for immune sequencing data. Regarding the study as a whole: A few TRBV segments appeared more often in patients than in controls, and TRBV5-6, TRBV5-1 and TRBV20-1 were among these.

For these TCRs, the target antigens are not known. Sequencing libraries made from TCR beta cDNA carried unique molecular identifiers. MiXCR was run by TCRdb on the PCR reads, yielding one entry per CDR3 protein. The sample carries 500,000 to 600,000 distinct CDR3 sequences, about 40% recorded once. The specimen was blood. These TCRs come from a girl between 10 and 17 years old with multiple sclerosis.

This clonotype was observed a few times. This rearrangement joins TRBV12-3 or TRBV12-4 to TRBJ2-7, with 12 bases that match TRBD2. V was clipped by 4 bases and J by 6 bases; unmatched bases: 4. CDR3 size: 14 residues. In DNA, the CDR3 is TGTGCCAGCAGTTGGCTAGCGGGAGGGGGCGAGCAGTACTTC. Its protein product is CASSWLAGGGEQYF.

The gene calls are TRBV7-8 and TRBJ2-7; no firm D call. This CDR3 region has 14 residues. V was pared by 1 base and J by 4 bases, with 11 bases between. Per germline, CDR1 SGHVS and CDR2 FQNEAQ. Written as DNA, the CDR3 is TGTGCCAGCAGCTTAGGGTGGCAGTCGTACGAGCAGTACTTC. It specifies CASSLGWQSYEQYF.

The genes are TRBV4-1 and TRBJ2-5; 8 bases align to TRBD1. The J call may be in error: the DNA end matches TRBJ2-7 better. CDR1 and CDR2 (germline): MGHRA, YSYEKL. This CDR3 contains 16 residues. CDR3 amino acids: CASSQVLGQGYSEQYF. CDR3 in DNA: TGCGCCAGCAGCCAGGTGCTCGGACAGGGCTATTCCGAGCAGTACTTC.

This clonotype was detected only a few times. The gene calls are TRBV9 and TRBJ1-4; 9 bases map to TRBD1. The CDR3 is 15 residues long. The trim removed 8 bases at V and 0 bases at J, leaving 5 bases unmatched. Germline loops: CDR1 SGDLS, CDR2 YYNGEE. The CDR3 region is CARTGQGPTNEKLFF. In nucleotides, the CDR3 is TGTGCCAGAACGGGACAGGGACCAACTAATGAAAAACTGTTTTTT.

The rearrangement uses TRBV6-5 and TRBJ1-4; D not resolved. Per germline, CDR1 MNHEY and CDR2 SVGAGI. Trimming removed 5 bases from V and 0 bases from J, with 10 bases in between. This CDR3 is built from 15 residues. The CDR3: CASSRTPATNEKLFF. In nucleotides, the CDR3 is TGTGCCAGCAGTCGGACCCCTGCAACTAATGAAAAACTGTTTTTT.

This clonotype came up a few times. The rearrangement links TRBV29-1 to TRBJ2-2, with D hard to call. Per germline, CDR1 SQVTM and CDR2 ANQGSEA. The CDR3 covers 12 residues. V was pared by 2 bases and J by 6 bases, with 7 bases between. DNA for the CDR3: TGCAGCGTTGAACAGGTAGCCGGGGAGCTGTTTTTT. This codes for CSVEQVAGELFF.

CDR3 nucleotides: TGTGCCAGCAGCTTAGCATCGGGGGCGAACTATGGCTACACCTTC. Amino acids: CASSLASGANYGYTF. This chain connects TRBV7-8 to TRBJ1-2; a weak D match, TRBD1 (6 bases). Germline V lookup: CDR1 SGHVS, CDR2 FQNEAQ. V lost 0 bases and J 2 bases, leaving 10 bases between the germline ends. This CDR3 comprises 15 residues.

This clonotype has at least ten counts. The chain has TRBV6-4 and TRBJ2-1; 7 nucleotides agree with TRBD2. CDR3 length: 14 residues. Germline-derived CDR1 and CDR2 are MRHNA and SNTAGT. J was trimmed by 0 bases and V by 4 bases; bases with no gene match: 0. The CDR3 loop is CASSGGSSYNEQFF. The DNA of the CDR3 is TGTGCCAGCAGTGGCGGGAGCTCCTACAATGAGCAGTTCTTC.

In its sample, this clonotype was seen a few times. The V gene is TRBV29-1, the J gene TRBJ1-1, with TRBD1 matching 7 bases. The V gene's germline CDR1 is SQVTM and CDR2 ANQGSEA. This CDR3 has 12 residues. V lost 4 bases, J lost 7 bases, and 6 bases stayed unmatched. CDR3 coding DNA: TGCAGCGTTGCCAGGGGACAGATTGAAGCTTTCTTT. It translates to CSVARGQIEAFF.

In this sample, this clonotype turned up a few times. The chain employs TRBV20-1 and TRBJ2-3; D remains ambiguous. Deletions cut 0 bases from V and 1 base from J, with 8 bases between. This CDR3 is 14 amino acids long. Germline values: CDR1 DFQATT, CDR2 SNEGSKA (reference sequence). The CDR3: CSARDRLGTDTQYF. CDR3 sequence (DNA): TGCAGTGCTAGAGATCGGCTCGGCACAGATACGCAGTATTTT.

The chain combines TRBV12-3 or TRBV12-4 with TRBJ2-4; 7 nucleotides match TRBD2. With V trimmed by 3 bases and J by 13 bases, 15 bases remained unmatched. The CDR3 totals 15 residues. CDR3 in amino acids: CASSFGEGHNNEQYF. DNA of the CDR3: TGTGCCAGCAGTTTTGGGGAGGGCCACAACAATGAGCAGTACTTC.

V is TRBV20-1 and J is TRBJ2-3; weak D call: TRBD1 (6 bases). Per the germline V gene, CDR1 is DFQATT and CDR2 is SNEGSKA (reference sequence). CDR3 length: 16 amino acids. V was clipped by 0 bases and J by 1 base, with 14 bases between them. The CDR3 loop is CSARDLGNRGTDTQYF. In nucleotides, the CDR3 is TGCAGTGCTAGAGATCTGGGAAACAGGGGCACAGATACGCAGTATTTT.

Concerning this clonotype itself: A read error may explain this, as a much larger clone is one base away. The chain uses TRBV6-6 and TRBJ2-4; 7 bases are a match to TRBD1. The DNA end is more similar to TRBJ2-7, so the J call may be wrong. Germline V lookup: CDR1 MNHNY, CDR2 SVGAGI (reference sequence). The CDR3 has 14 residues. The CDR3 loop is CAGSPWDSRYEQYF. CDR3 coding DNA: TGTGCCGGCAGTCCTTGGGACAGCCGATACGAGCAGTACTTC.

In this sample, this clonotype turned up a few times. This chain connects TRBV29-1 to TRBJ2-3; 8 bases match TRBD2. Germline V gene data show CDR1 as SQVTM and CDR2 as ANQGSEA. J lost 4 bases, V lost 2 bases, and 11 bases had no gene match. The CDR3 covers 16 residues. The CDR3 spells CSVEPQRGIRPDTQYF. CDR3 bases: TGCAGCGTTGAACCCCAGCGGGGGATCAGACCAGATACGCAGTATTTT.

The chain uses TRBV5-1 and TRBJ1-2; 7 nucleotides match TRBD1. V lost 4 bases, J lost 5 bases, and 8 bases stayed unmatched. The CDR3 runs 14 residues. Germline assignment: CDR1 SGHRS and CDR2 YFSETQ. CDR3 region: CASSPSGQVYGYTF. The CDR3 bases are TGCGCCAGCAGCCCCAGCGGACAGGTATATGGCTACACCTTC.

This clonotype was seen more than once but under ten times. V and J are TRBV20-1 and TRBJ2-5; possible D gene TRBD1, 6 bases. This CDR3 spans 13 amino acids. The V gene's germline CDR1 is DFQATT and CDR2 SNEGSKA (reference sequence). Trimming pared 4 bases from V and 5 bases from J, leaving 14 bases between. The CDR3 DNA follows: TGCAGTGCTACAGGGGACGGTCAGGAGACCCAGTACTTC. Translated, it gives CSATGDGQETQYF.

J is TRBJ2-5 and V is TRBV20-1; TRBD1 agrees at 9 bases. Germline V gene data show CDR1 as DFQATT and CDR2 as SNEGSKA (reference sequence). CDR3 length: 13 amino acids. Unmatched junction bases numbered 6, after V lost 6 bases and J lost 4 bases. The CDR3 loop is CSAPGQGRETQYF. CDR3 coding DNA: TGCAGTGCCCCGGGACAGGGTCGAGAGACCCAGTACTTC.

The V and J genes are TRBV20-1 and TRBJ1-6, with D hard to call. Trimming removed 0 bases from V and 4 bases from J, with 19 bases in between. CDR3 length: 18 amino acids. Germline V gene data show CDR1 as DFQATT and CDR2 as SNEGSKA (reference sequence). CDR3 bases: TGCAGTGCTAGAGATGAAGGGCGTGCAGCTTCTTATAATTCACCCCTCCACTTT. Protein product: CSARDEGRAASYNSPLHF.

This chain joins TRBV15 and TRBJ1-2; unclear D gene. Trimming removed 1 base from V and 8 bases from J, with 14 bases in between. The CDR3 covers 14 residues. Germline V gene data show CDR1 as LNHNV and CDR2 as YYDKDF (reference sequence). The CDR3: CATSRGELTRGYTF. The CDR3 DNA is TGTGCCACCAGCAGAGGGGAGTTAACCCGGGGCTACACCTTC.